The 12 T cell receptor beta chains listed next were all sequenced from one sample in a study of beta chain features in type 1 diabetes. All of the isolated RNA was reverse transcribed, so expressed TCRB transcripts were sequenced. Assay used: immunoSEQ multiplex PCR; TCRdb lists only in-frame clones, some missing. This repertoire shows some 160,000 clones, 9% to 10% found once; its top ten account for 2% to 3%. What was sequenced was central memory CD4+ T cells from blood. The receptors come from a woman aged 18-29 years in good health.

The J gene is TRBJ2-3, the V gene TRBV7-2, with D perhaps matching TRBD1 (6 bases). This CDR3 has 15 residues. Between the trimmed V and J ends, which lost 5 bases and 2 bases, there was a span of 14 bases. Looked up from germline, CDR1 is SGHTA and CDR2 is FQGNSA. In DNA, the CDR3 is TGTGCCAGCAGCGCCCAGGGACAAACCACAGATACGCAGTATTTT. This encodes CASSAQGQTTDTQYF.

This clone came up a few times. This rearrangement joins TRBV2 to TRBJ2-7, with 14 positions matching TRBD2. Germline V CDR1 and CDR2: SNHLY, FYNNEI. V lost 0 bases and J lost 6; bases outside the gene matches: 4. This CDR3 comprises 16 residues. The CDR3 DNA reads TGTGCCAGCAGTGAAGCTGGGACTAGCGGGAGAGGCGAGCAGTACTTC. Protein sequence: CASSEAGTSGRGEQYF.

The V gene is TRBV27, the J gene TRBJ1-1; 7 bases are a match to TRBD1. The CDR3 sequence is 13 residues long. From germline, CDR1 is MNHEY and CDR2 SMNVEV (reference sequence). V shed 9 bases and J 0 bases; nucleotides not matched to a gene: 4. CDR3 in DNA: TGTGCCAGTAAGGGACAGATGAACACTGAAGCTTTCTTT. Its protein product is CASKGQMNTEAFF.

This clone was detected a few times. The V and J genes are TRBV2 and TRBJ1-1; 9 bases line up with TRBD1. Trimming removed 5 bases from V and 8 bases from J; junction bases left unmatched: 6. There are 13 residues in the CDR3. CDR1 SNHLY and CDR2 FYNNEI come from the germline V gene. CDR3 loop: CASSLGQGIEAFF. CDR3 in DNA: TGTGCCAGCAGTTTAGGACAGGGGATAGAAGCTTTCTTT.

This chain joins TRBV4-3 and TRBJ2-3; 10 bases fit TRBD2. This CDR3 has 13 residues. V dropped 4 bases and J dropped 9; count of bases not matched to a gene: 4. The germline gives CDR1 LGHNA, CDR2 YSLEER. DNA for the CDR3: TGCGCCAGCAGCCTCGGGACTAGCGAGACGCAGTATTTT. Translated: CASSLGTSETQYF.

This clone was picked up a small number of times. The CDR3: CASSPNSGFTGELFF. The CDR3 DNA reads as TGTGCCAGCAGCCCGAATTCGGGGTTCACCGGGGAGCTGTTTTTT. The V gene is TRBV13, the J gene TRBJ2-2; possible D gene TRBD2, 5 bases. Germline CDR1 and CDR2: PRHDT and FYEKMQ (reference sequence). Trimming shortened V by 5 bases and J by 4 bases, and 14 bases separated the two germline ends. The CDR3 loop spans 15 amino acids.

This rearrangement joins TRBV30 to TRBJ1-5; 9 nucleotides match TRBD1. V was clipped by 3 bases and J by 4 bases; unmatched bases: 10. The V gene's germline CDR1 is GTSNPN and CDR2 SVGIG (reference sequence). CDR3 length: 16 residues. For the CDR3, the DNA is TGTGCCTGGAGACTCTACGGGACAGGGCCTAATCAGCCCCAGCATTTT. Translating gives CAWRLYGTGPNQPQHF.

CDR3 in amino acids: CASSLSNGATNEKLFF. The CDR3 DNA follows: TGTGCCAGCTCACTTTCAAATGGAGCAACTAATGAAAAACTGTTTTTT. The chain combines TRBV18 with TRBJ1-4; D is unresolved. The V gene's germline CDR1 is KGHSH and CDR2 LQKENI. The CDR3 contains 16 residues. V lost 4 bases, J lost 0 bases, and 12 bases lay in between.

This chain joins TRBV29-1 and TRBJ1-1, with D possibly matching TRBD1 (5 bases). The V end lost 4 bases, the J end lost 7 bases, and 13 bases lay between the germline ends. Per the germline V gene, CDR1 is SQVTM and CDR2 is ANQGSEA. The CDR3 totals 12 residues. The CDR3 reads CSVGGGRGEAFF. The CDR3 DNA follows: TGCAGCGTTGGGGGGGGGAGAGGTGAAGCTTTCTTT.

This chain links TRBV12-2 with TRBJ2-1; TRBD1 is the table's D call and was not checked against the DNA. TRBV12-2 is a pseudogene locus. The CDR3 sequence is 17 residues long. As DNA, the CDR3 is TGTGCAAGTCGCTTTAATCGTGGCCGGACAGGGGAGGATGAGCAGTTCTTC. This sequence encodes CASRFNRGRTGEDEQFF.

As for this clone: Other DNA sequences in the sample encode the same CDR3. The gene calls are TRBV6-5 and TRBJ2-7; tentative D call: TRBD1 (6 bases). The CDR3 is 14 residues long. V dropped 1 base and J dropped 2 bases, with 9 bases sitting between them. Germline CDR1 reads MNHEY; CDR2 reads SVGAGI. CDR3 amino acids: CASSYLQGPYEQYF. The CDR3 DNA follows: TGTGCCAGCAGTTACTTGCAGGGGCCCTACGAGCAGTACTTC.

This clone was counted only a few times. V gene TRBV5-1 combines with J gene TRBJ1-3, with no clear D. Germline V lookup: CDR1 SGHRS, CDR2 YFSETQ. V lost 5 bases and J 8 bases, leaving 14 bases between the germline ends. The CDR3 sequence is 13 residues long. The CDR3: CASRGGTEDTIYF. CDR3 bases: TGCGCCAGCAGAGGCGGTACCGAGGACACCATATATTTT.